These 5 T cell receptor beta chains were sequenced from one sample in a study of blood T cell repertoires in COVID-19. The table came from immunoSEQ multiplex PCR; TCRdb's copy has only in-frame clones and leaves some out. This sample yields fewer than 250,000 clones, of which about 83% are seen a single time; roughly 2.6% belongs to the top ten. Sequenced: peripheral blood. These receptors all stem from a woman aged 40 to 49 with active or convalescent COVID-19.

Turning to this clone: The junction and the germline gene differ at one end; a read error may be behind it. CDR3 coding DNA: TGTGCTAGCAGCGCACTAGCGGGAGGGGCCTACAATGAGCAGTTCTTC. Translation: CASSALAGGAYNEQFF. The chain uses TRBV7-7 and TRBJ2-1, with 13 bases that match TRBD2. The CDR3 contains 16 residues. Looked up from germline, CDR1 is SSHAT and CDR2 is FNYEAQ (reference sequence).

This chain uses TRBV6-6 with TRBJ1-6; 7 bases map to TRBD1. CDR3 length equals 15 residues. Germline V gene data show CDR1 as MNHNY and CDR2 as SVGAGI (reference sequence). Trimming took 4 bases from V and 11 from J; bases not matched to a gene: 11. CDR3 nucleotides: TGTGCCAGCAGTTTGACAGGGCTAGGGCTCCCACCCCTCCACTTT. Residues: CASSLTGLGLPPLHF.

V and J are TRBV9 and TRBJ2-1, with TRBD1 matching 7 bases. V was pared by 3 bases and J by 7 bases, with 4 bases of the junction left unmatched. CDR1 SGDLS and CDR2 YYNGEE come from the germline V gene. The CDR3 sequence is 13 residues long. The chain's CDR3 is CASSGQGRNEQFF. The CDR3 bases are TGTGCCAGCAGCGGACAGGGACGAAATGAGCAGTTCTTC.

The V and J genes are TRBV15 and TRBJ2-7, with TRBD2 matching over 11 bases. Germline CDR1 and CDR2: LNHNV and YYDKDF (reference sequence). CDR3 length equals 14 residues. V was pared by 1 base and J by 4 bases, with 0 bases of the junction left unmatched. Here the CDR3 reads CATSRGTSGYEQYF. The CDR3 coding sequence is TGTGCCACCAGCAGAGGGACTAGCGGGTACGAGCAGTACTTC.

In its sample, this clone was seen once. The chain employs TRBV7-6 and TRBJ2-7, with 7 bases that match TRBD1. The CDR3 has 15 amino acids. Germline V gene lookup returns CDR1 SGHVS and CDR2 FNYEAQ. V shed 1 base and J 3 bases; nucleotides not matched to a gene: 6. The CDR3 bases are TGTGCCAGCAGCTTAGGACAGGGATATATCTACGAGCAGTACTTC. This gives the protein CASSLGQGYIYEQYF.